These 27 T cell receptor beta chains share one sample of origin, sequenced in a study of T cell repertoires in cytomegalovirus infection. TCRdb reprocessed the reads via MiXCR and lists one record per CDR3 protein. Of about 260,000 distinct CDR3 sequences in the sample, less than 9.5% are singletons; the top ten hold more than 13%. The sample consisted of PBMCs. The receptors derive from a human donor in good health (CMV status not recorded). Some clones in this sample may be carry-over from other donors' samples.

J is TRBJ1-2 and V is TRBV3-1, with D perhaps TRBD1 (5 bases). The germline gives CDR1 LGHDT, CDR2 YNNKEL (reference sequence). V lost 4 bases and J 8 bases, leaving 11 bases between the germline ends. The CDR3 runs 12 residues. CDR3 DNA sequence: TGTGCCAGCAGCCCGGGGGTTAGGGGCTACACCTTC. This sequence encodes CASSPGVRGYTF. The complete variable domain, with remaining parts taken from reference TRBV3-1 and TRBJ1-2, reads DTAVSQTPKYLVTQMGNDKSIKCEQNLGHDTMYWYKQDSKKFLKIMFSYNNKELIINETVPNRFSPKSPDKAHLNLHINSLELGDSAVYFCASSPGVRGYTFGSGTRLTVV.

This clonotype was detected only a few times. The CDR3 sequence: CASGQDQDRYEQYF. In nucleotides, the CDR3 is TGTGCTAGTGGCCAAGACCAGGACCGGTACGAGCAGTACTTC. The gene calls are TRBV12-5 and TRBJ2-7; D gene ambiguous. Trimming left V 6 bases short and J 4 bases short, with 16 bases between. The germline V gene has CDR1 LGHNT and CDR2 FRNRAP. The CDR3 is made up of 14 amino acids.

This CDR3 is CASSSGTGFTYGYTF. CDR3 DNA sequence: TGTGCCAGCAGCTCGGGAACAGGGTTTACCTATGGCTACACCTTC. The V gene is TRBV5-5, the J gene TRBJ1-2; tentative D call: TRBD1 (6 bases). V was cut by 3 bases and J by 4 bases, with 16 bases left in between. This CDR3 comprises 15 residues. Germline-derived CDR1 and CDR2 are SGHKS and YYEKEE (reference sequence). Together with reference TRBV5-5 and TRBJ1-2, the CDR3 gives the full variable domain: DAGVTQSPTHLIKTRGQQVTLRCSPISGHKSVSWYQQVLGQGPQFIFQYYEKEERGRGNFPDRFSARQFPNYSSELNVNALLLGDSALYLCASSSGTGFTYGYTFGSGTRLTVV.

This clonotype has ten or more counts. The genes are TRBV11-3 and TRBJ2-7; TRBD2 agrees at 12 bases. This CDR3 is 15 amino acids long. V dropped 6 bases and J dropped 0; count of bases not matched to a gene: 3. Germline CDR1 and CDR2: SGHNT and YENEEA. The CDR3 loop is CASRRTSGASYEQYF. CDR3 sequence (DNA): TGTGCCAGCAGGCGGACTAGCGGGGCCTCCTACGAGCAGTACTTC.

For this clonotype: This may stem from a read error, because a much larger clone lies one nucleotide away. The chain has TRBV6-2 or TRBV6-3 and TRBJ1-2; D not resolved. In germline, CDR1 is MNHEY, CDR2 SVGEGT. V lost 0 bases, J lost 2 bases, and 4 bases lay in between. The CDR3 loop spans 13 amino acids. CDR3: CASSYSGNYGYTF. CDR3 bases: TGTGCCAGCAGTTACTCAGGCAACTATGGCTACACCTTC.

This clonotype has ten or more counts. The chain has TRBV6-1 and TRBJ1-3; D is uncertain. V was cut by 0 bases and J by 0 bases, with 15 bases left in between. CDR1 and CDR2 (germline): MNHNS, SASEGT. This CDR3 spans 18 amino acids. CDR3 loop: CASSEAPISSSSGNTIYF. The CDR3 region has the DNA TGTGCCAGCAGTGAAGCGCCGATTTCATCCAGCTCTGGAAACACCATATATTTT.

This clonotype was seen ten or more times. The V call is TRBV28, the J call TRBJ1-6; 7 bases line up with TRBD1. The CDR3 sequence is 16 residues long. The J segment lost 6 bases and the V segment lost 5 bases, leaving 10 bases of the junction unmatched. Germline CDR1 is MDHEN and CDR2 is SYDVKM. The CDR3 loop is CASSVTRQGANSPLHF. The CDR3 DNA is TGTGCCAGCAGTGTTACAAGACAGGGCGCTAATTCACCCCTCCACTTT. Full variable domain (outside the CDR3, taken from reference TRBV28 and TRBJ1-6): DVKVTQSSRYLVKRTGEKVFLECVQDMDHENMFWYRQDPGLGLRLIYFSYDVKMKEKGDIPEGYSVSREKKERFSLILESASTNQTSMYLCASSVTRQGANSPLHFGNGTRLTVT.

This clonotype was counted once. This sequence may be a read error, since a much larger clone differs from it by one base. The rearrangement joins TRBV7-2 to TRBJ2-1; TRBD1 aligns across 7 bases. Germline CDR1 SGHTA, CDR2 FQGNSA. This CDR3 region has 16 residues. CDR3 in amino acids: CAGSLRPGTVYNEQFF. Written as DNA, the CDR3 is TGTGCCGGCAGCTTAAGACCCGGGACAGTCTACAATGAGCAGTTCTTC.

At least ten counts were recorded for this clonotype. This chain uses TRBV7-2 with TRBJ2-3, with D possibly TRBD2 on 5 matching bases. The CDR3 is 12 residues long. V was clipped by 5 bases and J by 8 bases, with 11 bases between them. The germline V gene encodes CDR1 SGHTA and CDR2 FQGNSA. CDR3 DNA sequence: TGTGCCAGCAGCCATTCTGAGGGTACGCAGTATTTT. It codes for CASSHSEGTQYF. Based on the CDR3 plus reference TRBV7-2 and TRBJ2-3, the full variable domain is GAGVSQSPSNKVTEKGKDVELRCDPISGHTALYWYRQSLGQGLEFLIYFQGNSAPDKSGLPSDRFSAERTGGSVSTLTIQRTQQEDSAVYLCASSHSEGTQYFGPGTRLTVL.

A few counts support this clonotype. The gene calls are TRBV29-1 and TRBJ2-3; the match to TRBD2 covers 13 bases. In germline, CDR1 is SQVTM, CDR2 ANQGSEA. V lost 7 bases to trimming and J lost 4 bases; unmatched junction nucleotides: 5. CDR3 length: 14 residues. CDR3 nucleotide sequence: TGCAGCGCACCACTAGCGGGAGGGTCAGATACGCAGTATTTT. This codes for CSAPLAGGSDTQYF.

This clonotype was counted many times. This chain connects TRBV7-6 to TRBJ1-1; TRBD1 might be the D (6 bases). In germline, CDR1 is SGHVS, CDR2 FNYEAQ. With 2 bases removed from V and 5 bases from J, the gap between germline ends came to 12 bases. This CDR3 region has 14 residues. CDR3 in amino acids: CASSLSDRLTEAFF. The CDR3 DNA reads as TGTGCCAGCAGCTTATCTGACAGGCTGACTGAAGCTTTCTTT.

This clonotype was seen at least ten times. The V call is TRBV28, the J call TRBJ2-7; D ambiguous. The length of the CDR3 is 13 residues. Germline V gene data show CDR1 as MDHEN and CDR2 as SYDVKM. Trimming cost V 2 bases and J 0 bases, with 5 bases left between them. The CDR3 is CASSLVNSYEQYF. The CDR3 DNA reads TGTGCCAGCAGTTTAGTCAACTCCTACGAGCAGTACTTC.

This clonotype showed up many times. Here the CDR3 DNA reads TGTGCCAGCAGCTTAAACAGGGGATGGGGCTACACCTTC. Its translation is CASSLNRGWGYTF. The genes are TRBV7-2 and TRBJ1-2; TRBD1 aligns across 7 bases. The CDR3 sequence is 13 residues long. Germline trimming cut 2 bases from V and 8 bases from J; bases unmatched to any gene: 5. Germline-derived CDR1 and CDR2 are SGHTA and FQGNSA.

This clonotype was observed many times. This chain connects TRBV19 to TRBJ1-5, with 10 bases matching TRBD1. Germline assignment: CDR1 LNHDA and CDR2 SQIVND (reference sequence). The CDR3 is made up of 16 amino acids. V shed 5 bases and J 2 bases; nucleotides not matched to a gene: 6. DNA for the CDR3: TGTGCCAGTAGTTCTTCGGACAGGGGGGGCAATCAGCCCCAGCATTTT. This encodes CASSSSDRGGNQPQHF.

This clonotype was counted ten times or more. The chain employs TRBV7-8 and TRBJ2-7; D not resolved. Trimming removed 0 bases at V and 0 bases at J, with 15 bases between. Germline V gives CDR1 SGHVS, CDR2 FQNEAQ. The CDR3 contains 17 residues. The CDR3 region is CASSLASSAIASYEQYF. The CDR3 DNA is TGTGCCAGCAGCTTAGCGTCCTCAGCCATCGCCTCCTACGAGCAGTACTTC.

This clonotype has ten or more counts. The rearrangement uses TRBV7-2 and TRBJ2-1; TRBD1 matches at 9 bases. Germline CDR1 reads SGHTA; CDR2 reads FQGNSA. J was trimmed by 3 bases and V by 2 bases; bases with no gene match: 8. The CDR3 sequence is 17 residues long. Written as DNA, the CDR3 is TGTGCCAGCAGCTTACTGAGCAGGACAGGGGTCTACAATGAGCAGTTCTTC. Translating gives CASSLLSRTGVYNEQFF.

This clonotype was counted many times. The CDR3 loop reads CASSLRGGGNTIYF. CDR3 nucleotides: TGTGCCAGCAGCTTAAGAGGGGGCGGAAACACCATATATTTT. The gene calls are TRBV7-2 and TRBJ1-3; 7 nucleotides agree with TRBD1. The J segment lost 4 bases and the V segment lost 2 bases, leaving 2 bases of the junction unmatched. The CDR3 loop spans 14 amino acids. Germline loops: CDR1 SGHTA, CDR2 FQGNSA.

This clonotype came up a few times. V and J are TRBV20-1 and TRBJ1-2, with D possibly TRBD1 on 6 matching bases. Trimming removed 1 base from V and 4 bases from J, with 19 bases in between. This CDR3 has 16 residues. CDR1 DFQATT and CDR2 SNEGSKA come from the germline V gene (reference sequence). This CDR3 reads CSARAPGAAMTYGYTF. The CDR3 bases are TGCAGTGCTAGAGCCCCAGGGGCCGCGATGACCTATGGCTACACCTTC.

This chain links TRBV19 with TRBJ1-4, with D unresolved. The CDR3 has 13 amino acids. The V and J ends lost 1 base and 7 bases respectively, with 7 bases between them. CDR1 and CDR2 (germline): LNHDA, SQIVND (reference sequence). The CDR3 is CASSIVDREKLFF. The CDR3 DNA reads TGTGCCAGTAGTATAGTTGATCGTGAAAAACTGTTTTTT.

The table lists this clonotype with many counts. The rearrangement uses TRBV7-2 and TRBJ1-2; TRBD1 agrees at 7 bases. With V trimmed by 5 bases and J by 1 base, 7 bases remained unmatched. From germline, CDR1 is SGHTA and CDR2 FQGNSA. This CDR3 is built from 15 residues. CDR3 coding DNA: TGTGCCAGCAGCCTCCACAGGGGCAGTAACTATGGCTACACCTTC. It specifies CASSLHRGSNYGYTF.

This clonotype showed up many times. V and J are TRBV7-8 and TRBJ1-5, with a possible D match to TRBD1 (5 bases). V was clipped by 1 base and J by 5 bases, with 15 bases between them. Germline assignment: CDR1 SGHVS and CDR2 FQNEAQ. This CDR3 is built from 16 residues. The CDR3 nucleotides are TGTGCCAGCAGCTTAGGGGTTGTCGGACAATATCAGCCCCAGCATTTT. It specifies CASSLGVVGQYQPQHF. The full variable domain, its missing parts supplied by reference TRBV7-8 and TRBJ1-5, is GAGVSQSPRYKVAKRGQDVALRCDPISGHVSLFWYQQALGQGPEFLTYFQNEAQLDKSGLPSDRFFAERPEGSVSTLKIQRTQQEDSAVYLCASSLGVVGQYQPQHFGDGTRLSIL.

This clonotype was seen repeatedly, ten times or more. The rearrangement uses TRBV7-9 and TRBJ2-7; D may correspond to TRBD1 or TRBD2 (6 bases each). Trimming took 0 bases from V and 2 from J, leaving 20 bases between them. The CDR3 length is 18 residues. The germline CDR1 and CDR2 sequences are SEHNR and FQNEAQ (reference sequence). DNA for the CDR3: TGTGCCAGCAGCTTAGCGCATGGGGGGCAAAGTGGGGCCTACGAGCAGTACTTC. Its protein product is CASSLAHGGQSGAYEQYF.

This clonotype was found many times. This sequence joins TRBV11-2 and TRBJ2-7; D is unresolved. CDR1 and CDR2 (germline): SGHAT, FQNNGV. Trimming took off 1 base at V and 3 bases at J, with 7 bases between the two ends. The CDR3 runs to 13 residues. Here the CDR3 reads CASSLAENYEQYF. The CDR3, as DNA: TGTGCCAGCAGCTTAGCGGAGAACTACGAGCAGTACTTC.

Many counts were recorded for this clonotype. The chain recombines TRBV20-1 with TRBJ1-1; tentatively, D is TRBD1 (6 bases). V was pared by 5 bases and J by 1 base, with 14 bases between. The CDR3 spans 14 residues. CDR1 and CDR2 (germline): DFQATT, SNEGSKA (reference sequence). This chain's CDR3 is CSAAPGTRNTEAFF. The CDR3 DNA follows: TGCAGTGCTGCCCCCGGGACAAGGAACACTGAAGCTTTCTTT.

This clonotype was seen at least ten times. The V gene is TRBV7-2, the J gene TRBJ2-7; 9 nucleotides match TRBD1. The CDR3 sequence is 14 residues long. The germline V gene has CDR1 SGHTA and CDR2 FQGNSA. V was pared by 3 bases and J by 5 bases, with 5 bases of the junction left unmatched. This CDR3 reads CASSFRDRVHEQYF. The CDR3 DNA follows: TGTGCCAGCAGCTTCCGGGACAGGGTCCACGAGCAGTACTTC.

The J gene is TRBJ1-2, the V gene TRBV5-1; no definite D call. The V end was cut by 4 bases, the J end by 0 bases, with 16 bases between. Per the germline V gene, CDR1 is SGHRS and CDR2 is YFSETQ. This CDR3 region has 16 residues. CDR3: CASSLSTGNSNYGYTF. The DNA for the CDR3 is TGCGCCAGCAGCCTATCTACGGGGAATTCTAACTATGGCTACACCTTC.

This clonotype has just a few counts. This chain connects TRBV11-3 to TRBJ1-1; no clear D. Germline lookup yields CDR1 SGHNT and CDR2 YENEEA. The CDR3 runs 12 residues. The ends were cut back, 5 bases at V and 5 bases at J, with 9 bases in the middle. This chain's CDR3 is CASSPFTTEAFF. The CDR3 DNA follows: TGTGCCAGCAGCCCGTTTACAACTGAAGCTTTCTTT.